This is a list of T cell receptor beta chains from one sample in a study of T cells after yellow fever vaccination. MiXCR, applied by TCRdb to the 5' RACE reads, yields one record per CDR3 protein. The sample has about 340,000 distinct CDR3 sequences, about 4% seen once. This specimen was PBMCs, taken 5 days after the yellow fever booster vaccination. These receptors were obtained from a man between 18 and 29 years old who received the YFV17D yellow fever vaccine. CDR3s include the opening cysteine and the closing phenylalanine or tryptophan. Fields, in order: CDR3 length, J gene, clone size, V gene, D gene, CDR3 protein, CDR3 DNA. D genes are given only for firm matches. Rows give clone size only sometimes, using once, few, many, or a class for an expanded clone.

>13|TRBJ1-5|-|TRBV29-1|-
CSGASGPDQPQHF
TGCAGCGGGGCTTCGGGACCGGATCAGCCCCAGCATTTT
>11|TRBJ1-1|-|TRBV20-1|-
CSARSSAQAFF
TGCAGTGCTAGGTCCTCGGCTCAAGCTTTCTTT
>16|TRBJ2-3|-|TRBV19|-
CASEVSGSYGADTQYF
TGTGCCAGCGAGGTCAGCGGCAGCTATGGGGCTGATACGCAGTATTTT
>12|TRBJ1-2|many|TRBV7-2|-
CASSLLWDGYTF
TGTGCCAGCAGCTTACTTTGGGATGGCTACACCTTC
>14|TRBJ2-3|many|TRBV27|-
CASSFWHNTDTQYF
TGTGCCAGCAGTTTTTGGCATAACACAGATACGCAGTATTTT
>14|TRBJ1-4|few|TRBV20-1|-
CSASSSRAGEKLFF
TGCAGTGCTAGTTCCTCGAGGGCGGGCGAAAAACTGTTTTTT
>18|TRBJ2-2|many|TRBV7-6|TRBD2
CASSLVLAGGTNTGELFF
TGTGCCAGCAGCTTAGTCCTAGCGGGGGGGACGAACACCGGGGAGCTGTTTTTT
>14|TRBJ1-2|many|TRBV11-2|-
CASSLWAGNYGYTF
TGTGCCAGCAGCTTATGGGCAGGGAACTATGGCTACACCTTC
>16|TRBJ2-1|-|TRBV13|TRBD2
CASSSPGGKEDNEQFF
TGTGCCAGCAGCTCCCCGGGGGGGAAGGAGGACAATGAGCAGTTCTTC
>15|TRBJ1-1|-|TRBV11-2|-
CASSLWGSVNTEAFF
TGTGCCAGCAGCTTATGGGGGTCAGTGAACACTGAAGCTTTCTTT
>13|TRBJ2-7|many|TRBV29-1|-
CSVEPTQGYEQYF
TGCAGCGTTGAACCAACTCAGGGATACGAGCAGTACTTC
>13|TRBJ1-5|-|TRBV19|-
CASSIFCAQPQHF
TGTGCCAGTAGTATCTTTTGCGCTCAGCCCCAGCATTTT
>14|TRBJ2-1|many|TRBV10-3|TRBD2
CALSSAGGPAPQFF
TGTGCCCTAAGTTCGGCGGGGGGGCCCGCCCCACAGTTCTTC
>13|TRBJ1-2|few|TRBV20-1|-
CSASPGVNYGYTF
TGCAGTGCATCACCAGGGGTGAACTATGGCTACACCTTC
>15|TRBJ1-2|few|TRBV18|-
CASSPPEPGLYGYTF
TGTGCCAGCTCACCACCGGAACCGGGACTGTATGGCTACACCTTC
>11|TRBJ2-3|few|TRBV21-1|-
CASTPEDTQYF
TGTGCCAGCACCCCCGAAGATACGCAGTATTTT
>14|TRBJ2-5|-|TRBV7-2|-
CASSFRGFQETQYF
TGTGCCAGCAGCTTCCGGGGTTTCCAAGAGACCCAGTACTTC
>14|TRBJ2-1|few|TRBV7-3|-
CASSLSTGGNEQFF
TGTGCCAGCAGCTTAAGTACCGGAGGGAATGAGCAGTTCTTC
>13|TRBJ2-1|few|TRBV7-3|TRBD2
CASSLNGEGEQFF
TGTGCCAGCAGCTTAAATGGGGAGGGTGAGCAGTTCTTC
>15|TRBJ1-2|few|TRBV5-5|TRBD1
CASSSYAGQNYGYTF
TGTGCCAGCAGTTCGTACGCGGGACAGAACTATGGCTACACCTTC
>15|TRBJ2-1|-|TRBV6-2/TRBV6-3|TRBD1
CASRTGGEGKNEQFF
TGTGCCAGCAGAACAGGGGGCGAAGGAAAGAATGAGCAGTTCTTC
>16|TRBJ2-7|few|TRBV20-1|TRBD2
CSASYLSGGTTYEQYF
TGCAGTGCTAGCTACCTTAGCGGGGGGACTACCTACGAGCAGTACTTC
>14|TRBJ1-4|many|TRBV20-1|-
CSARSRGGNEKLFF
TGCAGTGCTAGAAGCAGGGGCGGTAATGAAAAACTGTTTTTT
>17|TRBJ2-7|many|TRBV6-2/TRBV6-3|TRBD1
CASSYLSGTGAFYEQYF
TGTGCCAGCAGTTATTTATCCGGGACAGGAGCCTTCTACGAGCAGTACTTC
>14|TRBJ1-6|-|TRBV7-6|TRBD1
CASSQQGNDSPLHF
TGTGCCAGCAGCCAACAGGGGAATGATTCACCCCTCCACTTT
>17|TRBJ2-1|-|TRBV12-3/TRBV12-4|-
CASSLLRGWGTYNEQFF
TGTGCCAGCAGTCTTCTCCGGGGTTGGGGGACCTACAATGAGCAGTTCTTC
>17|TRBJ1-5|-|TRBV3-2|-
CASSQDRDRASNQPQHF
TGTGCCAGCAGCCAAGACCGGGACAGGGCTAGCAATCAGCCCCAGCATTTT
>13|TRBJ2-3|many|TRBV7-2|TRBD1
CASSPQGADTQYF
TGTGCCAGCAGCCCCCAGGGGGCGGATACGCAGTATTTT
>12|TRBJ2-1|many|TRBV29-1|-
CSAVADRNEQFF
TGCAGCGCCGTAGCGGACCGCAATGAGCAGTTCTTC
>14|TRBJ1-2|-|TRBV4-1|-
CASSHNRDNYGYTF
TGCGCCAGCAGCCATAACAGGGACAACTATGGCTACACCTTC
>12|TRBJ1-5|-|TRBV28|-
CASRTGYQPQHF
TGTGCCAGCAGAACAGGGTATCAGCCCCAGCATTTT
>15|TRBJ1-2|-|TRBV7-2|TRBD1
CASSLDSGQGYGYTF
TGTGCCAGCAGCTTAGACTCGGGACAGGGCTATGGCTACACCTTC
>15|TRBJ2-5|-|TRBV7-9|-
CASSLARTDQETQYF
TGTGCCAGCAGCTTAGCCCGGACAGACCAAGAGACCCAGTACTTC
>14|TRBJ1-1|-|TRBV4-3|-
CASSQGGGTTEAFF
TGCGCCAGCAGCCAAGGTGGGGGTACGACTGAAGCTTTCTTT
>12|TRBJ2-2|many|TRBV5-1|-
CASKIDTGELFF
TGCGCCAGCAAAATAGACACCGGGGAGCTGTTTTTT
>15|TRBJ1-5|few|TRBV9|TRBD1
CASGVGQSSNQPQHF
TGTGCCAGCGGGGTGGGACAGTCGAGCAATCAGCCCCAGCATTTT
>15|TRBJ2-1|many|TRBV6-4|TRBD2
CASSEGTSGGNEQFF
TGTGCCAGCAGTGAGGGGACTAGCGGGGGAAATGAGCAGTTCTTC
>14|TRBJ2-2|-|TRBV19|-
CASSIVPGSGELFF
TGTGCCAGTAGTATCGTCCCAGGGTCCGGGGAGCTGTTTTTT
>15|TRBJ2-5|-|TRBV19|-
CASAPDSPPQETQYF
TGTGCCAGTGCCCCAGACAGCCCCCCACAAGAGACCCAGTACTTC
>15|TRBJ2-2|many|TRBV5-1|-
CASSFVLSPTGELFF
TGCGCCAGCAGCTTCGTCCTAAGCCCCACCGGGGAGCTGTTTTTT
>11|TRBJ2-1|many|TRBV29-1|-
CSVDFQNEQFF
TGCAGCGTTGATTTCCAGAATGAGCAGTTCTTC
>16|TRBJ2-1|-|TRBV5-1|TRBD2
CASSSPGTSGFNEQFF
TGCGCCAGCAGCTCCCCCGGGACTAGCGGGTTCAATGAGCAGTTCTTC
>13|TRBJ2-1|few|TRBV7-2|-
CASSFPGVGEQFF
TGTGCCAGCAGCTTCCCAGGGGTCGGTGAGCAGTTCTTC
>13|TRBJ1-2|many|TRBV10-3|-
CAISDEGDYGYTF
TGTGCCATCAGTGATGAGGGGGACTATGGCTACACCTTC
>14|TRBJ2-2|few|TRBV29-1|TRBD2
CSVSGTTNTGELFF
TGCAGCGTCAGCGGGACTACCAACACCGGGGAGCTGTTTTTT
>15|TRBJ1-4|few|TRBV28|-
CASSLGRSTNEKLFF
TGTGCCAGCAGTTTAGGCAGGTCAACTAATGAAAAACTGTTTTTT
>15|TRBJ2-1|few|TRBV6-1|-
CASSEKLGRYNEQFF
TGTGCCAGCAGTGAAAAGTTAGGGAGATACAATGAGCAGTTCTTC
>14|TRBJ1-4|-|TRBV7-2|-
CASRPDRTNEKLFF
TGTGCCAGCAGACCAGACAGAACTAATGAAAAACTGTTTTTT
>16|TRBJ2-1|few|TRBV6-1|TRBD2
CASRSARGGSYNEQFF
TGTGCCAGCAGATCCGCGCGGGGGGGTTCCTACAATGAGCAGTTCTTC
>16|TRBJ1-6|many|TRBV6-2/TRBV6-3|TRBD1
CASRGTGRTYNSPLHF
TGTGCCAGCAGAGGGACAGGTCGGACCTATAATTCACCCCTCCACTTT
>15|TRBJ1-5|few|TRBV30|-
CAWSVGLAAGQPQHF
TGTGCCTGGAGTGTAGGACTCGCCGCAGGTCAGCCCCAGCATTTT